These T cell receptor beta chains were read from a single sample in a study of T cell changes during pregnancy in multiple sclerosis. Sequencing used immunoSEQ multiplex PCR; TCRdb keeps in-frame clones, though not all of them. The sample shows roughly 76,000 clones, around 90% of them seen only once. Sequenced material: CD4+ T cells from peripheral blood mononuclear cells, taken after pregnancy. The receptors derive from a female donor with multiple sclerosis, enrolled in a pregnancy study. Both conserved end residues are part of each CDR3. D genes are given only for firm matches. Clone size appears in some rows only: once, few, many, or a class for an expanded clone.

cdr3_aa cdr3_nt clone_size v_call d_call j_call cdr3_length
CASSHDSASYEQYF TGTGCCAGCAGTCACGACAGTGCCTCCTACGAGCAGTACTTC NA TRBV6-6 NA TRBJ2-7 14
CASSPTENYGYTF TGTGCCAGCTCACCTACAGAGAACTATGGCTACACCTTC NA TRBV18 NA TRBJ1-2 13
CASSLLAGHNLNEQFF TGTGCCAGCAGTTTATTGGCGGGCCACAACCTCAATGAGCAGTTCTTC NA TRBV27 NA TRBJ2-1 16
CSVKQGEAFF TGCAGCGTTAAACAGGGAGAAGCTTTCTTT few TRBV29-1 NA TRBJ1-1 10
CASSSGAAYEQYF TGTGCCAGCTCATCAGGGGCAGCCTACGAGCAGTACTTC NA TRBV18 NA TRBJ2-7 13
CASSLGQQWSAWTEAFF TGTGCCAGCAGCTTAGGACAGCAGTGGTCGGCGTGGACTGAAGCTTTCTTT NA TRBV7-9 NA TRBJ1-1 17
CASSAHQGAAGELFF TGTGCCAGCAGCGCACACCAGGGGGCGGCCGGGGAGCTGTTTTTT NA TRBV9 TRBD1 TRBJ2-2 15
CASSTGQGNGYTF TGTGCCAGCAGCACGGGACAGGGTAATGGCTACACCTTC NA TRBV5-5 TRBD1 TRBJ1-2 13
CASSLSIKRGTGVPYNEQFF TGTGCCAGCAGTTTATCGATAAAAAGGGGGACAGGGGTTCCCTACAATGAGCAGTTCTTC NA TRBV27 TRBD1 TRBJ2-1 20
CASSGDRGQTGELFF TGTGCCAGCAGCGGGGACAGGGGGCAAACCGGGGAGCTGTTTTTT NA TRBV7-9 TRBD1 TRBJ2-2 15
CASSEPRAEDTQYF TGCGCCAGCAGTGAACCCAGGGCTGAAGATACGCAGTATTTT NA TRBV10-1 NA TRBJ2-3 14
CASSSLGQGRNYGYTF TGCGCCAGCAGCTCATTAGGACAGGGACGCAACTATGGCTACACCTTC few TRBV4-1 TRBD1 TRBJ1-2 16
CASSAGQGYTGELFF TGTGCCAGCAGTGCGGGACAGGGGTACACCGGGGAGCTGTTTTTT NA TRBV27 TRBD1 TRBJ2-2 15
CASILGTAYNSPLHF TGTGCCAGTATCTTGGGGACAGCGTATAATTCACCCCTCCACTTT NA TRBV6-1 TRBD1 TRBJ1-6 15
CASSGTRDVDEQFF TGTGCCAGCAGTGGGACTAGAGACGTCGATGAGCAGTTCTTC once TRBV2 TRBD2 TRBJ2-1 14
CAWSAGQKEKLFF TGTGCCTGGAGTGCCGGACAGAAAGAAAAACTGTTTTTT NA TRBV30 NA TRBJ1-4 13
CASSSGGDSGEKLFF TGTGCCAGCAGTAGCGGGGGCGATTCCGGTGAAAAACTGTTTTTT NA TRBV7-6 NA TRBJ1-4 15
CASSPQDKLYEQYF TGTGCCAGCTCACCACAGGACAAACTATACGAGCAGTACTTC NA TRBV18 NA TRBJ2-7 14
CASSYLGQGAADTQYF TGTGCCAGTAGTTACTTAGGTCAGGGGGCCGCAGATACGCAGTATTTT NA TRBV19 TRBD1 TRBJ2-3 16
CASSTQGDQPQHF TGTGCCAGCAGCACCCAGGGTGATCAGCCCCAGCATTTT NA TRBV7-2 NA TRBJ1-5 13
CASSIASEGAAGQYF TGTGCCAGTAGTATAGCCTCGGAGGGGGCCGCCGGGCAGTACTTC NA TRBV19 NA TRBJ2-7 15
CASSYRQGRTEAFF TGTGCCAGCAGCTACCGACAGGGACGGACTGAAGCTTTCTTT NA TRBV7-9 TRBD1 TRBJ1-1 14
CASSIPGRDRAQPQHF TGTGCCAGCAGCATCCCTGGGCGGGACAGGGCTCAGCCCCAGCATTTT NA TRBV7-2 TRBD1 TRBJ1-5 16
CASSTKYEQYF TGTGCCAGCTCCACTAAGTACGAGCAGTACTTC NA TRBV18 NA TRBJ2-7 11
CASTQLAGGRGEQFF TGTGCCAGCACCCAACTAGCGGGAGGACGAGGAGAGCAGTTCTTC NA TRBV18 TRBD2 TRBJ2-1 15
CASSLDPGQPQHF TGTGCCAGCAGCTTAGACCCAGGCCAGCCCCAGCATTTT NA TRBV7-9 NA TRBJ1-5 13
CASSSSGTGSNTEAFF TGTGCCAGCAGCTCCTCCGGGACAGGGTCTAACACTGAAGCTTTCTTT NA TRBV7-9 TRBD1 TRBJ1-1 16
CASKGGTGANVLTF TGTGCCAGCAAAGGGGGCACTGGGGCCAACGTCCTGACTTTC NA TRBV27 TRBD1 TRBJ2-6 14
CAISEGPIAGVSNEQFF TGTGCCATCAGTGAGGGTCCCATTGCGGGAGTGAGTAATGAGCAGTTCTTC NA TRBV10-3 TRBD2 TRBJ2-1 17
CASGTGLF TGTGCCAGCGGGACAGGTCTCTTC NA TRBV28 TRBD1 TRBJ2-7 8
CASSYLRDRNQPQHF TGTGCCAGCAGTTACTTGCGGGACAGAAATCAGCCCCAGCATTTT NA TRBV6-6 TRBD1 TRBJ1-5 15
CAWSTHRGTGGWDTEAFF TGTGCCTGGAGTACCCACAGAGGGACAGGGGGTTGGGACACTGAAGCTTTCTTT NA TRBV30 TRBD1 TRBJ1-1 18
CASSRPTGGSYEQYF TGTGCCAGCAGTCGCCCGACAGGGGGCTCCTACGAGCAGTACTTC once TRBV28 TRBD1 TRBJ2-7 15
CASSPERVSYNEQFF TGTGCCAGCAGCCCAGAGCGGGTTTCCTACAATGAGCAGTTCTTC NA TRBV9 NA TRBJ2-1 15
CASSQTSYGELFF TGTGCCAGCAGTCAGACTAGTTACGGGGAGCTGTTTTTT NA TRBV6-1 NA TRBJ2-2 13
CASIAAARDEAFF TGTGCCAGTATCGCGGCAGCGCGAGATGAAGCTTTCTTT once TRBV2 NA TRBJ1-1 13
CASKRSGASNGYTF TGTGCCAGTAAACGTTCAGGGGCGAGTAATGGCTACACCTTC NA TRBV19 NA TRBJ1-2 14
CASSHRGGQGAHEQYF TGTGCCAGTAGTCACCGGGGGGGACAGGGAGCTCACGAGCAGTACTTC once TRBV19 NA TRBJ2-7 16
CASLWGDYGYTF TGTGCCAGCCTGTGGGGGGACTATGGCTACACCTTC NA TRBV28 NA TRBJ1-2 12
CASSPPHVRYEQYF TGTGCCAGCAGTCCCCCTCACGTTAGATACGAGCAGTACTTC NA TRBV28 NA TRBJ2-7 14
CASSLGGSKAGELFF TGCGCCAGCAGCTTGGGCGGGAGTAAGGCCGGGGAGCTGTTTTTT NA TRBV5-1 TRBD2 TRBJ2-2 15
CASSASNRGDSPLHF TGTGCCAGCAGCGCCTCGAACAGGGGCGATTCACCCCTCCACTTT NA TRBV5-4 TRBD1 TRBJ1-6 15
CASSIGLLGTGSGELFF TGTGCCAGTAGTATCGGCCTCCTCGGGACAGGGAGCGGGGAGCTGTTTTTT NA TRBV19 TRBD1 TRBJ2-2 17
CASSAGTVSNQPQHF TGTGCCAGCAGCGCCGGGACAGTTAGCAATCAGCCCCAGCATTTT NA TRBV5-8 TRBD1 TRBJ1-5 15
CASSSTTRGPGETQYF TGTGCCAGCAGCTCCACCACGCGGGGGCCCGGGGAGACCCAGTACTTC NA TRBV7-9 NA TRBJ2-5 16
CAISDLGTGYDSPLHF TGTGCCATCAGTGACTTGGGGACAGGGTATGATTCACCCCTCCACTTT NA TRBV10-3 TRBD1 TRBJ1-6 16
CASSVQPVTNNEQFF TGTGCCAGCAGCGTACAACCAGTAACAAACAATGAGCAGTTCTTC NA TRBV9 NA TRBJ2-1 15
CASSLYREGMNTEAFF TGTGCCAGCAGCTTGTATCGAGAGGGAATGAACACTGAAGCTTTCTTT NA TRBV5-5 NA TRBJ1-1 16
CASSLEGVEAQYF TGTGCCAGCAGCTTAGAAGGGGTAGAGGCCCAGTACTTC NA TRBV7-2 NA TRBJ2-5 13
CASSSRTTTNTEAFF TGCGCCAGCAGCTCGCGGACAACAACGAACACTGAAGCTTTCTTT NA TRBV5-1 NA TRBJ1-1 15
CAWSVTSPGELFF TGTGCCTGGAGTGTAACTAGCCCCGGGGAGCTGTTTTTT NA TRBV30 NA TRBJ2-2 13
CASVLIQGAFF TGTGCCTCCGTCTTGATACAGGGAGCTTTCTTT NA TRBV30 NA TRBJ1-1 11
CASSRSGQGSEQYF TGTGCCAGCAGCCGCTCAGGACAGGGTTCCGAGCAGTACTTC NA TRBV6-5 TRBD1 TRBJ2-7 14
CASSLDRVYGYTF TGTGCCAGCAGTTTAGACAGGGTGTATGGCTACACCTTC NA TRBV27 TRBD1 TRBJ1-2 13